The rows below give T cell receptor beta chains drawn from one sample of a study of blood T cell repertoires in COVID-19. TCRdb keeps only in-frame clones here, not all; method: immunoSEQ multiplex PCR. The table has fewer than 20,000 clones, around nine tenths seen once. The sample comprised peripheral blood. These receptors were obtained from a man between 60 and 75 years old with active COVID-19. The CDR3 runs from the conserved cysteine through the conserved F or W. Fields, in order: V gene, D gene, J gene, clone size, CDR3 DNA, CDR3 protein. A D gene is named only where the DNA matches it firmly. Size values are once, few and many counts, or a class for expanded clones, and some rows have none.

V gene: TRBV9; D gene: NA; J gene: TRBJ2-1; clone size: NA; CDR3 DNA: TGTGCCAGCAGCGTAGGGACAGTGCACAATGAGCAGTTCTTC; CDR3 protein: CASSVGTVHNEQFF
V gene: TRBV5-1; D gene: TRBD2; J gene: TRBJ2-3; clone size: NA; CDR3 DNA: TGCGCCAGCAGCTTGGGGAGGTCTAGCGGGCCTAGCACAGATACGCAGTATTTT; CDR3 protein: CASSLGRSSGPSTDTQYF
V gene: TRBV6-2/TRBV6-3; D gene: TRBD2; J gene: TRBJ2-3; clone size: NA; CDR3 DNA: TGTGCCAGCAGTCCGCGGGGGGCGAGCACAGATACGCAGTATTTT; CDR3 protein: CASSPRGASTDTQYF
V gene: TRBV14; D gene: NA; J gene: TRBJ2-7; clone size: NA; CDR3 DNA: TGTGCCAGCAGCCCGGGACTCGATTACGAGCAGTACTTC; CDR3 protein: CASSPGLDYEQYF
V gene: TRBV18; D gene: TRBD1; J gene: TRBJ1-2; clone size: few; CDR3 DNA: TGTGCCAGCTCACCGCAGGGACAGGGGGCTTATGGCTACACCTTC; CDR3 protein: CASSPQGQGAYGYTF
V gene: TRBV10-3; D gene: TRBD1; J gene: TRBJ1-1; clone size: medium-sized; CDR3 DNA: TGTGCCATCAGTAGCCCGGGACAGGGGTTTTGGAACACTGAAGCTTTCTTT; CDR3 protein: CAISSPGQGFWNTEAFF
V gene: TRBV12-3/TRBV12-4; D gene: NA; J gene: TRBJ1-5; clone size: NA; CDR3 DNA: TGTGCCAGCAGCTTCGGGGGGCCCCAGCATTTT; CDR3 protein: CASSFGGPQHF
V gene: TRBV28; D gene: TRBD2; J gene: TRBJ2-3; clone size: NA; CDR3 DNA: TGTGCCAGCAGTTCCCGGACTAGCGGGGGGGCGAGTCGCCCAGATACGCAGTATTTT; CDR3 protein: CASSSRTSGGASRPDTQYF
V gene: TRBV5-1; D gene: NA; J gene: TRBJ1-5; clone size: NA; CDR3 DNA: TGCGCCAGCAGCTTGACAGTCGGTCAGCCCCAGCATTTT; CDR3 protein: CASSLTVGQPQHF
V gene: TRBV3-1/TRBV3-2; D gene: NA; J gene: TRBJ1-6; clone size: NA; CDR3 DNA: TGTGCCAGCAGCCAAGGTCAGGGTAATTCACCCCTCCACTTT; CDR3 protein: CASSQGQGNSPLHF
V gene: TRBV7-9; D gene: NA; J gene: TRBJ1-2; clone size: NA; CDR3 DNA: TGTGCCAGCAGCTTAGAGACAGATTTCTATGGCTACACCTTC; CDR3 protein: CASSLETDFYGYTF
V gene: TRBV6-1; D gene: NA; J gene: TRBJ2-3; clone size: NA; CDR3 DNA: TGTGCCAGCAGTGAAGCGCGAATCACAGATACGCAGTATTTT; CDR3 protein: CASSEARITDTQYF
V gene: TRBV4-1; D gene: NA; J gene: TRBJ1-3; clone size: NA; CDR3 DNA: TGCGCCAGCAGCCACGGAGCCGGGATTATAGGGAGCTCTGGAAACACCATATATTTT; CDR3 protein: CASSHGAGIIGSSGNTIYF
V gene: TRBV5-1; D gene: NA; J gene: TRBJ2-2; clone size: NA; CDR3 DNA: TGCGCCAGCAGCGAGCAGGGTCTCCCCGGGGAGCTGTTTTTT; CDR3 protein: CASSEQGLPGELFF
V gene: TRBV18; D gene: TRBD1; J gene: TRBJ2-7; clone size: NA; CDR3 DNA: TGTGCCAGCTCACCCCTACCGGGACAGGCTTTCTACGAGCAGTACTTC; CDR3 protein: CASSPLPGQAFYEQYF
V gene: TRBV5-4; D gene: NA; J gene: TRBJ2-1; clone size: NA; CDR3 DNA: TGTGCCAGCAGCAGCCCTACTAAGGCGAGTGGGAATGAGCAGTTCTTC; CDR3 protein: CASSSPTKASGNEQFF
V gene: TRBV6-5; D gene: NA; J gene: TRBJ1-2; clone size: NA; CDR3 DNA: TGTGCCAGCAGGCGACCGGGGGACTCTGTCTACACCTTC; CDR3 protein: CASRRPGDSVYTF
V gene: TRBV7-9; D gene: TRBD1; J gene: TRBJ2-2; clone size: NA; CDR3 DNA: TGTGCCAGCAGCTCCGCAGGGGGCTCCGGGGAGCTGTTTTTT; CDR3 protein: CASSSAGGSGELFF
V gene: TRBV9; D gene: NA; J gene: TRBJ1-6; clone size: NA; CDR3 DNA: TGTGCCAGCAGCGTAGTGGCGGGGAGCTCCTATAATTCACCCCTCCACTTT; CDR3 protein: CASSVVAGSSYNSPLHF
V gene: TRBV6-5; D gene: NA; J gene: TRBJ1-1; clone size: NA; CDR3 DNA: TGTGCCAGCAGTTACTCGCTACCCGGGATCACTGAAGCTTTCTTT; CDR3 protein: CASSYSLPGITEAFF
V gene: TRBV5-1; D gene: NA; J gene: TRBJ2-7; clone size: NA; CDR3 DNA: TGCGCCAGCAGCTTGGACTGGGGCTTTGGTTACGAGCAGTACTTC; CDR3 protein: CASSLDWGFGYEQYF
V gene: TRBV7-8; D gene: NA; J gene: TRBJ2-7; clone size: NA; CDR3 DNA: TGTGCCAGCAGCAAAAACAACTACGAGCAGTACTTC; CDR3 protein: CASSKNNYEQYF
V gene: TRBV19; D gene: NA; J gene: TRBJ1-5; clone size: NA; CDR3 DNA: TGTGCCAGTAGTATGGCCAGGGCCAATCAGCCCCAGCATTTT; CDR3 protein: CASSMARANQPQHF
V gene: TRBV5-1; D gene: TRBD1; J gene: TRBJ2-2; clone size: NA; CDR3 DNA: TGCGCCAGCAGCATAGGGACAGGGGGTACCGGGGAGCTGTTTTTT; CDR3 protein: CASSIGTGGTGELFF
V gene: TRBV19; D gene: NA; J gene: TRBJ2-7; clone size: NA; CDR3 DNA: TGTGCCAGTAGGGGACTAGTAAGGACAGGGGACTACGAGCAGTACTTC; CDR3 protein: CASRGLVRTGDYEQYF
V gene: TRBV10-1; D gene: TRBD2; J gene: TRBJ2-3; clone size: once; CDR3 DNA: TGCGCCAGCAGTGAGTCTACTAGCGGTTCTGGAGATACGCAGTATTTT; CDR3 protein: CASSESTSGSGDTQYF
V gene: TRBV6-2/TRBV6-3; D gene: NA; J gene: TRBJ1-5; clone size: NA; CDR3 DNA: TGTGCCAGCAGTTTCACAGGCAATCAGCCCCAGCATTTT; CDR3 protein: CASSFTGNQPQHF
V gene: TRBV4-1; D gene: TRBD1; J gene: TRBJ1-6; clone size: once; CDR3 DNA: TGCGCCAGCAGCCAAGATCGGTCAGGACAGGGATTTAATTCACCCCTCCACTTT; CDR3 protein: CASSQDRSGQGFNSPLHF
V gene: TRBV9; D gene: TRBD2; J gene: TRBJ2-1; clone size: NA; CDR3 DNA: TGTGCCAGCAGCCCCCTCCCGGGACTAGCGGTTTACAATGAGCAGTTCTTC; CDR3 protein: CASSPLPGLAVYNEQFF
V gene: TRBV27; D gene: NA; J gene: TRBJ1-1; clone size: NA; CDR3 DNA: TGTGCCAGCAGTTTATATCCCCTACTCAACACTGAAGCTTTCTTT; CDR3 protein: CASSLYPLLNTEAFF
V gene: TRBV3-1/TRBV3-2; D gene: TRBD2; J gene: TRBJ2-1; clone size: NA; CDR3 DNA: TGTGCCAGCAGCCAAGGAGGGCGGGGGGGCTACAATGAGCAGTTCTTC; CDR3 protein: CASSQGGRGGYNEQFF
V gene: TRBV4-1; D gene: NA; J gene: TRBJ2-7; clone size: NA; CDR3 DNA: TGCGCCAGCAGCCAAGATCGGTCGGCGGGGGCTGCCTACGAGCAGTACTTC; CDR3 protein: CASSQDRSAGAAYEQYF
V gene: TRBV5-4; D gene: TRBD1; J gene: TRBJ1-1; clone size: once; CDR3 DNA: TGTGCCAGCAGCTGGGGACAGGGGGCGCGGGGTAACACTGAAGCTTTCTTT; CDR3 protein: CASSWGQGARGNTEAFF
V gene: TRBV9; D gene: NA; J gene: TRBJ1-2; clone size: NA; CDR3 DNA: TGTGCCAGCAGCGGTCAGATCCAACAGGAGGGAACTGTGAATGGCTACACCTTC; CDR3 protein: CASSGQIQQEGTVNGYTF
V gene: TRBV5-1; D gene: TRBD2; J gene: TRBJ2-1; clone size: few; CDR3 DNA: TGCGCCAGCAGCGCCCGGACTAGCGGGGGCTCCTACAATGAGCAGTTCTTC; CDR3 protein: CASSARTSGGSYNEQFF
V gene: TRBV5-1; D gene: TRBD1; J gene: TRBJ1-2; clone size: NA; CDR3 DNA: TGCGCCAGCAGCTCGGGACAGAGCAAAACGGGGGGCTACACCTTC; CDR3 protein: CASSSGQSKTGGYTF
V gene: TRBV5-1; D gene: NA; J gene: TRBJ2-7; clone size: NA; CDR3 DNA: TGCGCCAGCAGCCCCTTGGCAGGGCTCGAGCAGTACTTC; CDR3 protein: CASSPLAGLEQYF
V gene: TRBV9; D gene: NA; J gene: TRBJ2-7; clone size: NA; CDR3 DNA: TGTGCCAGCAGCTCTAACCACAGGGACTACGAGCAGTACTTC; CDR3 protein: CASSSNHRDYEQYF
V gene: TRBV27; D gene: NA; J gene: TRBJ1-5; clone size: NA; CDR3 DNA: TGTGCCAGCACCGCAGCGGGCATCAATCAGCCCCAGCATTTT; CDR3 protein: CASTAAGINQPQHF
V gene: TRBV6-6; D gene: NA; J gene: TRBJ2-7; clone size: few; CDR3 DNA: TGTGCCAGTTCTTGGGGGGGGCCCATTCCGTCCTACGAGCAGTACTTC; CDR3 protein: CASSWGGPIPSYEQYF
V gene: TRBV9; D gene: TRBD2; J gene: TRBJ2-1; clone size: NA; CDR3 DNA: TGTGCCAGCAGCGTTAGTCTAGCGGGGGGGGCTAATGAGCAGTTCTTC; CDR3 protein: CASSVSLAGGANEQFF
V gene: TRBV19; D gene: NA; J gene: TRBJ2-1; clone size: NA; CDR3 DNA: TGTGCCACCTTAGGGGGTCCCTACAATGAGCAGTTCTTC; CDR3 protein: CATLGGPYNEQFF
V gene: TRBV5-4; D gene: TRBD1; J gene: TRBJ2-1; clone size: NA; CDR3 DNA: TGTGCCAGCAGCTTGCAGGGGACAGGGGGCAATGAGCAGTTCTTC; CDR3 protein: CASSLQGTGGNEQFF
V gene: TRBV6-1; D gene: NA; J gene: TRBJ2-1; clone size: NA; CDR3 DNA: TGTGCCAGCAGCCTCGAGGGCTACTACAATGAGCAGTTCTTC; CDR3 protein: CASSLEGYYNEQFF
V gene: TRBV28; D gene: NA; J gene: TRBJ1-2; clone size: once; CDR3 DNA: TGTGCCAGCTGGGCCTATGGCTACACCTTC; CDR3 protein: CASWAYGYTF
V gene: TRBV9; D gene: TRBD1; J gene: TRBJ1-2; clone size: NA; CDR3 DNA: TGTGCCAGCAGCCCCGGGGACAGGGCCCACTATGGCTACACCTTC; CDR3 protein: CASSPGDRAHYGYTF
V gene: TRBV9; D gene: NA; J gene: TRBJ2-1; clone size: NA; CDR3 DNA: TGTGCCAGCAGCGCCGACAATGAGCAGTTCTTC; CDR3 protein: CASSADNEQFF
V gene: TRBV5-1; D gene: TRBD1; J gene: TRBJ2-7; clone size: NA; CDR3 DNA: TGCGCCAGCAGCTCGGGGACAGGGCATTTCTCCTACGAGCAGTACTTC; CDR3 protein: CASSSGTGHFSYEQYF
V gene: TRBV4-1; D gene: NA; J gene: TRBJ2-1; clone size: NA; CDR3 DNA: TGCGCCAGCAGCCAAGCTTGGCGGGACTCCTACAATGAGCAGTTCTTC; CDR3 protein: CASSQAWRDSYNEQFF
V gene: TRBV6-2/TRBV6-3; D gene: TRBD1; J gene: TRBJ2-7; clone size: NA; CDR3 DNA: TGTGCCAGCAGTCTTCAAGGGGGCCCAGGGGAGCAGTACTTC; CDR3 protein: CASSLQGGPGEQYF
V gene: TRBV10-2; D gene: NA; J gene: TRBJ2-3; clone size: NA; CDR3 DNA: TGCGCCAGCAGTGAGCAACCCGGGACTAGCACAGATACGCAGTATTTT; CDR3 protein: CASSEQPGTSTDTQYF
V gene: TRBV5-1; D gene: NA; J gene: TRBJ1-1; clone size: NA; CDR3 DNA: TGCGCCAGCAAACAGGCGGTTCCGAACACTGAAGCTTTCTTT; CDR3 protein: CASKQAVPNTEAFF
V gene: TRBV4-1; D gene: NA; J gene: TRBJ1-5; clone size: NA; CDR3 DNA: TGCGCCAGCAGCCAAGAGGTCCTAGGTAGCAATCAGCCCCAGCATTTT; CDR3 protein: CASSQEVLGSNQPQHF